These T cell receptor beta chains were read from a single sample in a study of T cells in Graves' hyperthyroidism and ophthalmopathy. TCRdb processed the multiplex PCR reads anew with MiXCR; each CDR3 protein has one entry. The table includes about 400,000 distinct CDR3 sequences, 13% to 15% detected once. Sample: blood. The receptor source for this set is a woman aged 60-75 years with Graves' ophthalmopathy. The CDR3 runs from the conserved cysteine through the conserved F or W. D genes are given only for firm matches. Some rows have no size entry. The others give once, few or many, or a class for an expanded clone.

d_call clone_size j_call v_call cdr3_aa cdr3_nt
- many TRBJ1-1 TRBV19 CASRPRGKAETEAFF TGTGCCAGTAGGCCCAGGGGAAAGGCCGAAACTGAAGCTTTCTTT
- many TRBJ2-7 TRBV7-9 CASSLEYEQYF TGTGCCAGCAGCTTAGAGTACGAGCAGTACTTC
TRBD2 few TRBJ2-3 TRBV7-2 CASSLSAGETDTQYF TGTGCCAGCAGCTTATCAGCGGGAGAAACAGATACGCAGTATTTT
TRBD2 many TRBJ2-1 TRBV5-1 CASSERTSGSNEQFF TGCGCCAGCAGCGAAAGGACTAGCGGGTCCAATGAGCAGTTCTTC
- - TRBJ2-7 TRBV29-1 CSVEDPPRQDSYEQYF TGCAGCGTTGAAGATCCCCCCCGACAGGATTCCTACGAGCAGTACTTC
- many TRBJ2-3 TRBV7-9 CASSLAGGIVGGKGPDPWDTQYF TGTGCCAGCAGCTTAGCAGGGGGGATCGTCGGCGGGAAAGGACCGGATCCTTGGGATACGCAGTATTTT
- many TRBJ2-2 TRBV5-1 CASSLVSKSLSSGELFF TGCGCCAGCAGCTTGGTTAGCAAGTCATTGAGTAGCGGGGAGCTGTTTTTT
TRBD1 many TRBJ2-5 TRBV12-3/TRBV12-4 CASRRTGRETQYF TGTGCCAGCAGACGGACAGGGAGAGAGACCCAGTACTTC
- - TRBJ1-5 TRBV7-2 CASSPTGANQPQHF TGTGCCAGCAGCCCCACGGGAGCCAATCAGCCCCAGCATTTT
TRBD1 few TRBJ2-4 TRBV25-1 CASSGQGAKNIQYF TGTGCCAGCAGTGGACAGGGGGCCAAAAACATTCAGTACTTC
TRBD2 - TRBJ2-1 TRBV5-1 CASSDTSGRRNEQFF TGCGCCAGCAGCGATACTAGCGGGAGACGCAATGAGCAGTTCTTC
TRBD2 - TRBJ2-7 TRBV14 CASSQTAGADEQYF TGTGCCAGCAGCCAAACAGCGGGAGCGGACGAGCAGTACTTC
TRBD2 many TRBJ2-1 TRBV3-1 CASSQAGLAGNEQFF TGTGCCAGCAGCCAAGCGGGACTAGCGGGCAATGAGCAGTTCTTC
- many TRBJ2-1 TRBV6-1 CASSGGPPAYNEQFF TGTGCCAGCAGTGGAGGCCCTCCCGCCTACAATGAGCAGTTCTTC
- many TRBJ2-1 TRBV27 CASSRGTAFYNEQFF TGTGCCAGCAGCCGGGGGACAGCTTTCTACAATGAGCAGTTCTTC